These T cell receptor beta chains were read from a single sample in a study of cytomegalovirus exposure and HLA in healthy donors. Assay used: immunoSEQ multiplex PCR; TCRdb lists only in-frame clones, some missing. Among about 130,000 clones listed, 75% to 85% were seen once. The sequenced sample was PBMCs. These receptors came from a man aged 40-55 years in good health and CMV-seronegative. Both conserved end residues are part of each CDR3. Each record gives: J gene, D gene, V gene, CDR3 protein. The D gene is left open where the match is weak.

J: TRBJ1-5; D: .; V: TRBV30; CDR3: CAWSHGGAGQPQHF
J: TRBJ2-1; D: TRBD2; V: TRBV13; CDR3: CASSPRTSGSSYNEQFF
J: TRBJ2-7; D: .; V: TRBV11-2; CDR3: CASTLSSYEQYF
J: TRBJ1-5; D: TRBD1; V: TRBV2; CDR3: CASMPGTGGNQPQHF
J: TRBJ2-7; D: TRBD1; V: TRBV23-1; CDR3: CASSQYIRDRGCEQYF
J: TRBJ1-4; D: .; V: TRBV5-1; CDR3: CASSSSGSPTNEKLFF
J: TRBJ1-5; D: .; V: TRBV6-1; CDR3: CASSDREWNQPQHF
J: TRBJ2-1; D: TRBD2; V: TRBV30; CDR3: CAWSGGGLAGSYNEQFF
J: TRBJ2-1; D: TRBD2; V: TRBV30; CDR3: CAWTAHPPTSGSRVQFF
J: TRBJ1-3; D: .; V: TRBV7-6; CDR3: CASSSQGSGNTIYF
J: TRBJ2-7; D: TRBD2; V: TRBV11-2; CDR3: CASSLSGLAYEQYF
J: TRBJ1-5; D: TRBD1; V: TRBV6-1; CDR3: CASSDRTGGSLQPQHF
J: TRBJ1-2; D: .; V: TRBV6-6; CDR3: CASTTGNYGYTF
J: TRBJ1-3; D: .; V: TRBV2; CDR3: CASSDVRTGNTIYF
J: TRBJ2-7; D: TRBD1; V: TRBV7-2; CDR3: CASSLGQGAGEQYF
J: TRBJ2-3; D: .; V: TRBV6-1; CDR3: CASRARVTQYF
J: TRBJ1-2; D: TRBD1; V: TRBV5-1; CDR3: CASSIDGQGKYGYTF
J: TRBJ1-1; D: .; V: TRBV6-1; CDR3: CASSEQANTEAFF
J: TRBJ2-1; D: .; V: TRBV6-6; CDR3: CASKLHNEQFF
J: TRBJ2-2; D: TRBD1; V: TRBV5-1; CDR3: CASTRTGVLGGELFF
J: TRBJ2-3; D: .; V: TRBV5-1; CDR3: CASSLSGWSTDTQYF
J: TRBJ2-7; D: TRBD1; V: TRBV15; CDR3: CATSAGTGPSYEQYF
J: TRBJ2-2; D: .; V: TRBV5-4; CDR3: CASTRGGAGNTGELFF
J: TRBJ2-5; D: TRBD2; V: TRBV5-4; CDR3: CASSPTSGGARQETQYF
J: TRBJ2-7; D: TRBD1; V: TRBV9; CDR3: CASSVEGTGGYEQYF
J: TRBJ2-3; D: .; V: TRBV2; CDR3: CASTKKSTDTQYF
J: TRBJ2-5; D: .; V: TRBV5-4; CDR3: CASSSQETQYF
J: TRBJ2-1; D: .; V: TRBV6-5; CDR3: CASRTGNMGSNEQFF
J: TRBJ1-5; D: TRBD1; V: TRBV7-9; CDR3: CASSLTGDNQPQHF
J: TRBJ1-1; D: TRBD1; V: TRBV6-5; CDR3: CASSPGQGGGEAFF
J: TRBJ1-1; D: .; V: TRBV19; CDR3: CASSIQGNTEAFF
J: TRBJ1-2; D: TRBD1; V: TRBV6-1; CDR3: CASQFGQGANYGYTF
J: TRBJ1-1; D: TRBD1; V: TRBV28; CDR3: CASLGQGNTEAFF
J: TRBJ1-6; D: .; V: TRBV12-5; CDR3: CASGLAGPGSPLHF
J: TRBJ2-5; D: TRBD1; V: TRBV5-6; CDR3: CASSLDRGNKETQYF
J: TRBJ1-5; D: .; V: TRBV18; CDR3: CASSPKTGSNQPQHF
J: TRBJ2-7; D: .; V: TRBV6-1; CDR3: CASSGGQTGAREQYF
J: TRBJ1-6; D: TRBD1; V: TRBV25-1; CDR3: CASRGQGNSPLHF
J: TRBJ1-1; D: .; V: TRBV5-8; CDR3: CASRMDTGFLTEAFF
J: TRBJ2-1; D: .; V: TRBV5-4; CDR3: CASSFAGPPSYNEQFF
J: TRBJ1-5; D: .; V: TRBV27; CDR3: CASSWTGLSNQPQHF
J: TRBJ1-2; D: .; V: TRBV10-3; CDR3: CAISESIAGHYTF
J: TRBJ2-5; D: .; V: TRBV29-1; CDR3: CSGAQDSRETQYF
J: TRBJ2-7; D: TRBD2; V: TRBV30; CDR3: CAWSFGLAVPYEQYF
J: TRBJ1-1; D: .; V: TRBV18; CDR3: CASSPGGQNEAFF
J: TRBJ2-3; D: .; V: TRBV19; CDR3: CASSMQGTDTQYF
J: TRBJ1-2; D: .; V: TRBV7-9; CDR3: CASSLVGRDFYGYTF
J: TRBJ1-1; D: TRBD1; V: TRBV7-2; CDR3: CASSPGTGIGAFF
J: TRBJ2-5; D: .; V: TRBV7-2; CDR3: CASSLWGRGGEETQYF
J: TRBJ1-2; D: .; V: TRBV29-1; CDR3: CSVDETDGYTF
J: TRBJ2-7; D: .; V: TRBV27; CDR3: CASSIGLAESYEQYF
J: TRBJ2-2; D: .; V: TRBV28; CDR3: CASTRGKSGELFF
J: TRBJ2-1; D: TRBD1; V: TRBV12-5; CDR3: CASGLEDRQGDEQFF
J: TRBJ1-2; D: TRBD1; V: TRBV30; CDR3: CAWSAGGVYGYTF
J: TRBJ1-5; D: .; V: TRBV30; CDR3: CAWSGPGSNQPQHF
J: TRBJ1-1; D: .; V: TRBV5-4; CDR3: CASSSFGLGGTEAFF
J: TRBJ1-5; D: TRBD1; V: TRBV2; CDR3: CASSGTGGDQPQHF